This note documents a single T cell receptor (beta chain) sequence. Participant ages covered roughly 18 to 89 years across 25 or so US areas. These data are taken from a study of blood T cell repertoires in COVID-19. Authors' data handling: Amplification of reference gene primers was used by the study to estimate nucleated cell counts. Clones were sequenced by immunoSEQ multiplex PCR, and TCRdb holds only the in-frame ones, with some missing. V, J and clone size are those of that table, while D and trimming were read from the DNA. Of a few hundred thousand clones listed, more than 70% are singletons. The CDR3 runs to 16 residues. Trimming at V came to 6 bases and at J to 3 bases, leaving 10 bases not matched to a gene. CDR1 and CDR2 from the germline V gene are SGHVS and FQNEAQ.

This sequence was found in a man in his thirties or forties who had recovered from COVID-19. The rearrangement joins TRBV7-8 to TRBJ2-5, with 10 bases that match TRBD2. Input material: PBMCs or T cells enriched from blood (not recorded which). For the CDR3, the DNA is TGTGCCAGCAGATTGATCGGACTAGCGGAAAAAGAGACCCAGTACTTC. Protein product: CASRLIGLAEKETQYF.